One sample yielded the 26 T cell receptor beta chains listed below, sequenced in a study of shared clonotypes between healthy human individuals. Clones were read by immunoSEQ multiplex PCR, and TCRdb kept only the in-frame ones, dropping some. The repertoire holds about 1.5 million clones, with 95% to 99% as singletons. The sample was naive CD4+ T cells sorted from blood. The subset: CD45RA+ positively selected. These receptors were obtained from a man aged 25-45 years in good health.

V gene TRBV28 combines with J gene TRBJ1-2; 7 bases are shared with TRBD1. Germline V gene data show CDR1 as MDHEN and CDR2 as SYDVKM. The CDR3 runs to 15 residues. V shed 5 bases and J 4 bases; nucleotides not matched to a gene: 10. CDR3 in DNA: TGTGCCAGCAGTCTGACAGGGAGTGTGGGCTATGGCTACACCTTC. This sequence encodes CASSLTGSVGYGYTF.

This chain uses TRBV27 with TRBJ2-1; D not resolved. Germline V gene lookup returns CDR1 MNHEY and CDR2 SMNVEV (reference sequence). V dropped 0 bases and J dropped 1 base, with 13 bases sitting between them. The CDR3 has 17 amino acids. This CDR3 reads CASSLSTLGGSYNEQFF. CDR3 DNA: TGTGCCAGCAGTTTATCCACCCTCGGCGGTTCCTACAATGAGCAGTTCTTC.

This chain connects TRBV14 to TRBJ2-7; TRBD2 matches at 11 bases. Losses at the gene ends were 1 base for V and 4 bases for J; bases not matched to a gene: 9. CDR1 is SGHDN and CDR2 is FVKESK in the germline V gene. The CDR3 runs to 17 residues. CDR3 sequence reads: CASSQVRGLAGGYEQYF. The CDR3 coding sequence is TGTGCCAGCAGCCAAGTAAGAGGGCTAGCGGGAGGATACGAGCAGTACTTC.

V gene TRBV7-9 combines with J gene TRBJ2-7; D tentatively reads TRBD1 or TRBD2 (6 bases each). The CDR3 totals 16 residues. Trimming stripped 3 bases from V and 2 bases from J, with 17 bases between. Germline values: CDR1 SEHNR, CDR2 FQNEAQ (reference sequence). CDR3 sequence (DNA): TGTGCCAGCAGCTTGGAGGGACTTCAGGGGCCCTACGAGCAGTACTTC. It codes for CASSLEGLQGPYEQYF.

This chain links TRBV13 with TRBJ2-1, with D possibly matching TRBD1 (6 bases). Per germline, CDR1 PRHDT and CDR2 FYEKMQ (reference sequence). V was cut by 5 bases and J by 10 bases, with 27 bases left in between. CDR3 length: 17 amino acids. The CDR3 reads CASSRTRSTGPTREQFF. The CDR3 DNA reads as TGTGCCAGCAGCCGGACGCGGTCGACAGGTCCGACTCGGGAGCAGTTCTTC.

This chain links TRBV7-2 with TRBJ2-7, with 7 bases that match TRBD2. The V gene end was trimmed by 2 bases and the J gene end by 5 bases; junction bases not matched to a gene: 3. Germline V lookup: CDR1 SGHTA, CDR2 FQGNSA. CDR3 length equals 13 residues. The chain's CDR3 is CASSLQAGDEQYF. CDR3 nucleotide sequence: TGTGCCAGCAGCTTACAGGCGGGGGACGAGCAGTACTTC.

V is TRBV11-2 and J is TRBJ2-7; tentative D call: TRBD2 (6 bases). Germline V lookup: CDR1 SGHAT, CDR2 FQNNGV. There are 17 residues in the CDR3. V lost 4 bases, J lost 0 bases, and 19 bases lay in between. The CDR3 protein is CASSSRKMRGYSYEQYF. DNA for the CDR3: TGTGCCAGCAGCTCAAGGAAAATGCGGGGATACTCCTACGAGCAGTACTTC.

The J gene is TRBJ1-5, the V gene TRBV11-3; weak D call: TRBD1 (6 bases). The germline V gene has CDR1 SGHNT and CDR2 YENEEA. This CDR3 has 14 residues. The V end was cut by 6 bases, the J end by 2 bases, with 11 bases between. The chain's CDR3 is CASSSRGGNQPQHF. The CDR3 region has the DNA TGTGCCAGCAGTTCCAGGGGAGGCAATCAGCCCCAGCATTTT.

The chain employs TRBV2 and TRBJ2-1, with 11 positions matching TRBD2. Germline values: CDR1 SNHLY, CDR2 FYNNEI. The CDR3 contains 15 residues. V trimming: 6 bases; J trimming: 7 bases; junction bases outside the gene matches: 8. The CDR3 region is CASSPLAGVGNEQFF. CDR3 nucleotide sequence: TGTGCCAGCAGCCCACTAGCGGGAGTGGGTAATGAGCAGTTCTTC.

A word on this clone: Other DNA sequences in the sample encode the same CDR3. The V call is TRBV9, the J call TRBJ2-3; the match to TRBD2 covers 7 bases. V lost 0 bases and J lost 6; bases outside the gene matches: 7. Germline V gene lookup returns CDR1 SGDLS and CDR2 YYNGEE. The CDR3 loop spans 15 amino acids. The chain's CDR3 is CASSVDGRSADTQYF. CDR3 bases: TGTGCCAGCAGCGTAGACGGGAGGTCGGCGGATACGCAGTATTTT.

Regarding this clone: Compared with germline, one end of the junction differs, possibly owing to a read error. The rearrangement joins TRBV10-1 to TRBJ2-7; D might be TRBD1 or TRBD2, each matching 5 bases. This CDR3 comprises 13 residues. Germline CDR1 reads WNHNN; CDR2 reads SYGVQD (reference sequence). The CDR3 nucleotides read TGCGCCAGTAGTGCAGGGAGAGTCTACGAGCAGTACTTC. It codes for CASSAGRVYEQYF.

The CDR3 DNA is TGTGCCACCACGTTCGGGGGACAGCCCCAGCATTTT. Residues: CATTFGGQPQHF. This chain uses TRBV2 with TRBJ1-5; weak D call: TRBD1 (5 bases). Trimming stripped 10 bases from V and 7 bases from J, with 14 bases between. The CDR3 length is 12 residues. CDR1 is SNHLY and CDR2 is FYNNEI in the germline V gene.

The gene calls are TRBV5-1 and TRBJ1-6; 8 bases match TRBD1. V gave up 4 bases and J gave up 8 bases; unmatched junction bases: 5. Per the germline V gene, CDR1 is SGHRS and CDR2 is YFSETQ. The CDR3 runs 14 residues. CDR3 nucleotide sequence: TGCGCCAGCAGCAGGACAGGGAGGGATTCACCCCTCCACTTT. It codes for CASSRTGRDSPLHF.

The chain has TRBV25-1 and TRBJ1-4; 7 bases align to TRBD1. This CDR3 region has 15 residues. Trimming cost V 2 bases and J 8 bases; bases outside gene matches: 8. CDR1 and CDR2 from the germline V gene are MGHDK and SYGVNS. The CDR3 protein is CASSEKKGAGEKLFF. In DNA, the CDR3 is TGTGCCAGCAGTGAAAAGAAGGGGGCTGGGGAAAAACTGTTTTTT.

The V and J genes are TRBV6-4 and TRBJ2-1, with a weak D call TRBD2 (7 bases). Trimming left V 5 bases short and J 5 bases short, with 13 bases between. The germline CDR1 and CDR2 sequences are MRHNA and SNTAGT. The CDR3 is 14 amino acids. This CDR3 reads CASSTGRVNNEQFF. CDR3 bases: TGTGCCAGCAGTACAGGGAGGGTCAACAATGAGCAGTTCTTC.

The chain links TRBV9 to TRBJ2-5; 9 bases are a match to TRBD2. The V gene end was trimmed by 1 base and the J gene end by 3 bases; junction bases not matched to a gene: 13. CDR3 length equals 18 residues. Germline V lookup: CDR1 SGDLS, CDR2 YYNGEE. The CDR3 DNA reads TGTGCCAGCAGCGTAAGTGGCGGGAGGGCCTGGGGCGAAGAGACCCAGTACTTC. Protein product: CASSVSGGRAWGEETQYF.

This clone showed up just once. The genes are TRBV7-9 and TRBJ1-2; no clear D gene. CDR3 size: 14 residues. The V end lost 4 bases, the J end lost 3 bases, and 12 bases lay between the germline ends. Germline values: CDR1 SEHNR, CDR2 FQNEAQ (reference sequence). In DNA form, the CDR3 reads TGTGCCAGCAGCTGGGCGGGTTCCGACTATGGCTACACCTTC. Its protein product is CASSWAGSDYGYTF. The full variable domain, rest sourced from reference TRBV7-9 and TRBJ1-2, is DTGVSQNPRHKITKRGQNVTFRCDPISEHNRLYWYRQTLGQGPEFLTYFQNEAQLEKSRLLSDRFSAERPKGSFSTLEIQRTEQGDSAMYLCASSWAGSDYGYTFGSGTRLTVV.

V gene TRBV5-1 combines with J gene TRBJ1-1; perhaps TRBD1 as D (5 bases). The germline V gene has CDR1 SGHRS and CDR2 YFSETQ. Between the trimmed V and J ends, which lost 0 bases and 2 bases, there was a span of 14 bases. CDR3 size: 16 residues. The CDR3 nucleotides read TGCGCCAGCAGCTTGGTGGGTCAGGGCCCCAACACTGAAGCTTTCTTT. Its translation: CASSLVGQGPNTEAFF.

This chain uses TRBV18 with TRBJ2-7; D is possibly TRBD1 (5 bases). The germline CDR1 and CDR2 sequences are KGHSH and LQKENI. The V end lost 1 base, the J end lost 6 bases, and 7 bases lay between the germline ends. The CDR3 runs to 12 residues. The chain's CDR3 is CASSPQGIEQYF. CDR3 DNA sequence: TGTGCCAGCTCACCACAGGGGATCGAGCAGTACTTC.

The rearrangement links TRBV30 to TRBJ2-7, with 12 bases that match TRBD2. Germline V gene lookup returns CDR1 GTSNPN and CDR2 SVGIG (reference sequence). CDR3 size: 18 residues. With V trimmed by 0 bases and J by 4 bases, 13 bases remained unmatched. The CDR3 here is CAWSVTSGRIGVWYEQYF. CDR3 DNA sequence: TGTGCCTGGAGTGTAACTAGCGGGAGGATTGGGGTTTGGTACGAGCAGTACTTC.

The sample holds one count of this clone. J is TRBJ2-7 and V is TRBV19; no definite D call. The CDR3 contains 17 residues. Germline V gene sequence: CDR1 LNHDA, CDR2 SQIVND (reference sequence). Trimming removed 3 bases from V and 0 bases from J, with 18 bases in between. The CDR3 reads CASSILPTTSFSYEQYF. The CDR3 bases are TGTGCCAGTAGTATTTTACCTACAACTTCTTTCTCCTACGAGCAGTACTTC.

This clone was found once. The chain links TRBV6-4 to TRBJ2-1, with TRBD2 identical over 10 bases. The V segment lost 4 bases and the J segment 8 bases; nucleotides outside the gene matches: 2. The length of the CDR3 is 13 residues. Germline loops: CDR1 MRHNA, CDR2 SNTAGT. For the CDR3, the DNA is TGTGCCAGCAGTGTAGCGGGAGGCGATGAGCAGTTCTTC. Translated, it gives CASSVAGGDEQFF.

The J gene is TRBJ2-2, the V gene TRBV5-1; 16 bases match TRBD2. The CDR3 runs 19 residues. CDR1 is SGHRS and CDR2 is YFSETQ in the germline V gene. The junction had 9 bases not matched to a gene; V was cut back by 6 bases and J by 1 base. The DNA for the CDR3 is TGCGCCAGCAAGGGACTAGCGGGAGGGGCCCTTAAGAACACCGGGGAGCTGTTTTTT. Translating it yields CASKGLAGGALKNTGELFF.

The rearrangement links TRBV27 to TRBJ1-5; no definite D call. The germline V and J ends were trimmed by 3 bases and 0 bases, with 9 bases remaining between them. Germline V gene lookup returns CDR1 MNHEY and CDR2 SMNVEV (reference sequence). This CDR3 comprises 15 residues. CDR3 region: CASSFTSYSNQPQHF. The CDR3, as DNA: TGTGCCAGCAGTTTTACGTCTTATAGCAATCAGCCCCAGCATTTT.

The J gene is TRBJ2-6, the V gene TRBV19; 7 bases map to TRBD1. Germline CDR1 and CDR2: LNHDA and SQIVND (reference sequence). The CDR3 runs 16 residues. V lost 4 bases, J lost 1 base, and 4 bases stayed unmatched. CDR3 in amino acids: CASSTDRWSGANVLTF. The CDR3 bases are TGTGCCAGTAGTACGGACAGGTGGTCTGGGGCCAACGTCCTGACTTTC.

The chain couples TRBV7-2 to TRBJ2-1, with 9 bases fitting TRBD2. J lost 5 bases, V lost 1 base, and 3 bases had no gene match. In germline, CDR1 is SGHTA, CDR2 FQGNSA. The length of the CDR3 is 15 residues. DNA of the CDR3: TGTGCCAGCAGCTTAGAGGGACTAGCAAACAATGAGCAGTTCTTC. It is translated as CASSLEGLANNEQFF.